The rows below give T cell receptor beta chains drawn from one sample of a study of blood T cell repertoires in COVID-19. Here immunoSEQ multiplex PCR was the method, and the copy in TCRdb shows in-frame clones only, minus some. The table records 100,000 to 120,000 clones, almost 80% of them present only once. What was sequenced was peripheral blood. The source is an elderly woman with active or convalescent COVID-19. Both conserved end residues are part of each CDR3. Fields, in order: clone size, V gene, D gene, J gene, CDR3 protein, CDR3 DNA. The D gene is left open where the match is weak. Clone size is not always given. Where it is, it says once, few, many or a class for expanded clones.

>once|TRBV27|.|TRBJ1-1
CASSLSVTLEAFF
TGTGCCAGCAGTTTAAGCGTAACCCTGGAGGCTTTCTTT
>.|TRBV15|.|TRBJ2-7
CATSIESGGLFGQKTYEQYF
TGTGCCACCAGCATCGAGAGTGGGGGATTGTTCGGACAGAAGACCTACGAGCAGTACTTC
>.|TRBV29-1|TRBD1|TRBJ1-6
CSAGTGDSPLHF
TGCAGCGCCGGGACAGGGGACTCACCCCTCCACTTT
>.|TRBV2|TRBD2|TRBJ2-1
CASSESSGSYNEQFF
TGTGCCAGCAGTGAATCTAGCGGGAGTTACAATGAGCAGTTCTTC
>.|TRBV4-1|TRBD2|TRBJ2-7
CASSQERIASGRYEQYF
TGCGCCAGCAGCCAAGAAAGAATAGCTAGCGGGAGGTACGAGCAGTACTTC
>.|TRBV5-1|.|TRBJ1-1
CASSLLGGTMNTEAFF
TGCGCCAGCAGCTTGCTAGGTGGCACCATGAACACTGAAGCTTTCTTT
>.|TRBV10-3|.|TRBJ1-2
CAISDPGKHYGYTF
TGTGCCATCAGTGATCCAGGGAAACACTATGGCTACACCTTC
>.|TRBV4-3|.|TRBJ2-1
CASSQDRDNEQFF
TGCGCCAGCAGCCAAGATAGAGACAATGAGCAGTTCTTC
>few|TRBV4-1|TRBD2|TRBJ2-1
CASSRTSGRTYNEQFF
TGCGCCAGCAGCCGGACTAGCGGGAGGACCTACAATGAGCAGTTCTTC
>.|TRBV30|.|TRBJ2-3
CAWRQENTDTQYF
TGTGCCTGGAGACAGGAGAACACAGATACGCAGTATTTT
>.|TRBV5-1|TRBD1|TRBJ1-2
CASSLGTGPGMSTF
TGCGCCAGCAGCTTAGGGACAGGCCCGGGTATGAGCACCTTC
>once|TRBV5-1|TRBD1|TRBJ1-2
CASSTTGTGGFGNGYTF
TGCGCCAGCAGCACCACCGGGACAGGGGGCTTTGGTAATGGCTACACCTTC
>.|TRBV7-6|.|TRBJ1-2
CASSRGTGYGYTF
TGTGCCAGCAGCCGCGGGACCGGCTATGGCTACACCTTC
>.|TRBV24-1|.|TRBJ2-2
CATSDSVAGIAPGELFF
TGTGCCACCAGTGATTCCGTAGCAGGGATTGCTCCCGGGGAGCTGTTTTTT
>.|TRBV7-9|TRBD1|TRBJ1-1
CASSLTGGASVTEAFF
TGTGCCAGCAGCTTGACAGGGGGCGCATCGGTCACTGAAGCTTTCTTT
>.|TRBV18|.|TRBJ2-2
CASSHRERRTGELFF
TGTGCCAGCTCCCACAGGGAGAGAAGGACCGGGGAGCTGTTTTTT
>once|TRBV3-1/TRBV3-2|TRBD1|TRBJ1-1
CASSQVYRGSEAFF
TGTGCCAGCAGCCAAGTTTACAGGGGATCTGAAGCTTTCTTT
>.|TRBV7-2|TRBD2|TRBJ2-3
CASSLPRLAGQGDTQYF
TGTGCCAGCAGCTTACCACGACTAGCGGGGCAGGGGGATACGCAGTATTTT
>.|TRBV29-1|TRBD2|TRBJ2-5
CSVEEDSGLTQYF
TGCAGCGTTGAAGAAGATAGCGGGCTAACCCAGTACTTC
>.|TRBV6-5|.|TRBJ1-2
CASSHGGGYYGYTF
TGTGCCAGCAGCCACGGCGGCGGGTACTATGGCTACACCTTC
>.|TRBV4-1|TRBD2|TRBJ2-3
CASSHLAGDTQYF
TGCGCCAGCAGCCATCTAGCGGGAGATACGCAGTATTTT
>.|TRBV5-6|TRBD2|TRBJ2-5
CASSLDREGETQYF
TGTGCCAGCAGCTTGGATCGGGAGGGGGAGACCCAGTACTTC
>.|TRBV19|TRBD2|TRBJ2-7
CASTRGGSSYEQYF
TGTGCCAGTACCCGGGGCGGGAGTTCCTACGAGCAGTACTTC
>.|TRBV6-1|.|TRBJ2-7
CASSEAGQTYEQYF
TGTGCCAGCAGTGAAGCTGGACAAACCTACGAGCAGTACTTC
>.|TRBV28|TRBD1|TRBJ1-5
CASSLPGTGHGPQHF
TGTGCCAGCAGTTTACCGGGGACAGGACACGGGCCCCAGCATTTT
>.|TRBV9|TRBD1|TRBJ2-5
CASSVAGQGALETQYF
TGTGCCAGCAGCGTAGCTGGGCAGGGGGCTTTAGAGACCCAGTACTTC
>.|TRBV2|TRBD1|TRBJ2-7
CASSFRDRGIYEQYF
TGTGCCAGCAGTTTCCGGGACAGGGGGATCTACGAGCAGTACTTC
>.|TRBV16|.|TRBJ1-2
CASSRPDGANYGYTF
TGTGCCAGCAGCCGCCCCGACGGAGCTAACTATGGCTACACCTTC
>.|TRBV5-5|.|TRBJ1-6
CASSSQEDSNQIRPLHF
TGTGCCAGCAGCTCCCAGGAAGATAGTAATCAAATTCGGCCCCTCCACTTT